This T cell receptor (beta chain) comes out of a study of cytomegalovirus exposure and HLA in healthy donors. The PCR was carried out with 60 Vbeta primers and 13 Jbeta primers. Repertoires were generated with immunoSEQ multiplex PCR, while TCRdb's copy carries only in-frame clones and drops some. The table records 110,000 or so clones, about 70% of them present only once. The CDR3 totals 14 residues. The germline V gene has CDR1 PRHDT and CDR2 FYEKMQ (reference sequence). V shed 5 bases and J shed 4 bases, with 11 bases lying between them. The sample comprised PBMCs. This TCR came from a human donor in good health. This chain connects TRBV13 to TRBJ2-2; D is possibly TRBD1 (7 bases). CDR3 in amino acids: CASSPQGGTGELFF. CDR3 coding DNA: TGTGCCAGCAGCCCGCAGGGGGGCACCGGGGAGCTGTTTTTT.